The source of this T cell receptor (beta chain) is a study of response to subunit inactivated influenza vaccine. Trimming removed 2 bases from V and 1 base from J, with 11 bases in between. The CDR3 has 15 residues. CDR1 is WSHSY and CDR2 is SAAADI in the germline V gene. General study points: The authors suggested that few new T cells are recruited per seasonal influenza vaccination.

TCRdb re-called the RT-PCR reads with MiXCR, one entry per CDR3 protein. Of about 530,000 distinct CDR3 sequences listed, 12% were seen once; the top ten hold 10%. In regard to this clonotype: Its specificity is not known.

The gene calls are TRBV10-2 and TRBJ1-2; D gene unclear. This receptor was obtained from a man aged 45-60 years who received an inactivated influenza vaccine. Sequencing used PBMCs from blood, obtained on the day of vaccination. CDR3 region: CASSEPPVRNYGYTF. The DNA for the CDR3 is TGCGCCAGCAGTGAGCCTCCCGTCCGTAACTATGGCTACACCTTC.